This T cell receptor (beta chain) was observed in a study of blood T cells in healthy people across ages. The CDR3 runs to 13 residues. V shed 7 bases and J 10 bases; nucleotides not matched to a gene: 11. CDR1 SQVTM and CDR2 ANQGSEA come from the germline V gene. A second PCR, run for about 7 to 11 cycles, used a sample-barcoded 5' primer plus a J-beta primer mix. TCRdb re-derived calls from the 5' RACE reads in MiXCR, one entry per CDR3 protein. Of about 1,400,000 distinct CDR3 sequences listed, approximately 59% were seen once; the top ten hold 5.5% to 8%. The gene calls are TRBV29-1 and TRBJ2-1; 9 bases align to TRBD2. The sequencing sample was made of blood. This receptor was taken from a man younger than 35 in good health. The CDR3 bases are TGCAGCGGGCTAGCGGGAACTTCCTACGAGCAGTTCTTC. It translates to CSGLAGTSYEQFF.